These 30 T cell receptor beta chains were sequenced from one sample in a study of blood T cells in healthy people across ages (dated by TCRdb to 2014 to 2015). The library was built by means of 5' RACE. This sample was sequenced with an Illumina HiSeq 2500. A second roughly 6 to 11 cycle PCR used a sample-barcoded 5' primer and a J-beta primer mix. TCRdb took the public reads, trimmed them with fastp at Q25, ran MiXCR for clone calling and kept in-frame beta chains. When rows share a CDR3 protein, they turn into one entry using the most common DNA and genes. Across this sample there are some 1.4 million distinct CDR3 sequences, with approximately 42% seen only once. The ten largest clones take up 7.9% of the sample. Sequencing was carried out using blood. The receptors originated from a woman in her late teens or twenties in good health.

This clonotype was detected a few times. The chain carries TRBV11-3 and TRBJ2-1; the D is unclear. Germline CDR1 reads SGHNT; CDR2 reads YENEEA. CDR3 length: 14 amino acids. The V end lost 2 bases, the J end lost 6 bases, and 11 bases lay between the germline ends. DNA for the CDR3: TGTGCCAGCAGCTTAAACCTGGGTCCCAATGAGCAGTTCTTC. Its protein is CASSLNLGPNEQFF.

The chain is built from TRBV24-1 and TRBJ2-1; D not certain. The V end was cut by 1 base, the J end by 0 bases, with 9 bases between. The CDR3 runs to 16 residues. The germline V gene encodes CDR1 KGHDR and CDR2 SFDVKD. The CDR3 sequence is CATSDLEVSSYNEQFF. In nucleotides, the CDR3 is TGTGCCACCAGTGATTTAGAAGTGAGCTCCTACAATGAGCAGTTCTTC.

This clonotype has only one observation. V usage is TRBV25-1 and J usage is TRBJ1-5, with D unclear. CDR1 and CDR2 (germline): MGHDK, SYGVNS. The CDR3 extends over 12 amino acids. Trimming shortened V by 3 bases and J by 11 bases, and 11 bases separated the two germline ends. The CDR3 nucleotides read TGTGCCAGCAGTGACCCCAAACGGACCCAGCATTTT. It encodes CASSDPKRTQHF.

The chain joins TRBV4-1 to TRBJ2-5; 11 nucleotides agree with TRBD2. The ends lost 1 base at V and 2 bases at J; junction bases unmatched: 12. CDR1 is MGHRA, CDR2 YSYEKL, per germline. The CDR3 loop spans 19 amino acids. In DNA form, the CDR3 reads TGCGCCAGCAGCCAAGGAGGGGCTAGCGGGGGGCAGTTACAAGAGACCCAGTACTTC. Its translation is CASSQGGASGGQLQETQYF.

V and J are TRBV25-1 and TRBJ1-1; D is ambiguous. The V gene's germline CDR1 is MGHDK and CDR2 SYGVNS. The CDR3 consists of 15 residues. The germline V and J ends were trimmed by 1 base and 1 base, with 10 bases remaining between them. The CDR3 loop reads CASSESRPTNTEAFF. CDR3 DNA sequence: TGTGCCAGCAGTGAATCCCGACCGACGAACACTGAAGCTTTCTTT.

The chain combines TRBV5-1 with TRBJ2-4, with D uncertain. Germline CDR1 is SGHRS and CDR2 is YFSETQ. This CDR3 comprises 14 residues. V lost 2 bases, J lost 5 bases, and 11 bases lay in between. Written as DNA, the CDR3 is TGCGCCAGCAGCTTACGGACGGAGCAAAACATTCAGTACTTC. It translates to CASSLRTEQNIQYF.

The chain uses TRBV2 and TRBJ1-5; D is uncertain. CDR3 length: 14 residues. V was pared by 5 bases and J by 7 bases, with 15 bases between. The germline V gene has CDR1 SNHLY and CDR2 FYNNEI. The CDR3 nucleotides read TGTGCCAGCAGTCCCCCATGGGTGGGACAGCCCCAGCATTTT. This gives the protein CASSPPWVGQPQHF.

This clonotype has just a few counts. The V and J genes are TRBV6-1 and TRBJ1-2; D remains unclear. V was clipped by 1 base and J by 7 bases, with 10 bases between them. From germline, CDR1 is MNHNS and CDR2 SASEGT. The CDR3 has 13 residues. CDR3: CASSEVVSGGYTF. The CDR3 bases are TGTGCCAGCAGTGAAGTGGTATCGGGTGGCTACACCTTC.

The rearrangement links TRBV20-1 to TRBJ2-4, with 9 positions matching TRBD2. The junction had 5 bases not matched to a gene; V was cut back by 4 bases and J by 1 base. The CDR3 consists of 15 residues. Germline V CDR1 and CDR2: DFQATT, SNEGSKA (reference sequence). In nucleotides, the CDR3 is TGCAGTGCTAATCCCGGACTAGCGGCCAAAAACATTCAGTACTTC. This codes for CSANPGLAAKNIQYF.

This clonotype was recorded a few times. V usage is TRBV12-3 or TRBV12-4 and J usage is TRBJ1-1, with 8 positions matching TRBD1. With V trimmed by 5 bases and J by 6 bases, 14 bases remained unmatched. The CDR3 runs to 16 residues. The CDR3 loop is CASSISGGSVKPEAFF. The CDR3 DNA follows: TGTGCCAGCAGTATATCAGGGGGCTCGGTAAAACCTGAAGCTTTCTTT.

In this sample, this clonotype turned up a few times. CDR3 region: CASSFRTGGGNEQFF. Here the CDR3 DNA reads TGTGCCAGCAGCTTCAGAACTGGGGGAGGGAATGAGCAGTTCTTC. The chain employs TRBV13 and TRBJ2-1; 7 bases agree with TRBD2. The germline V gene encodes CDR1 PRHDT and CDR2 FYEKMQ (reference sequence). Losses at the gene ends were 3 bases for V and 7 bases for J; bases not matched to a gene: 9. The CDR3 length is 15 residues.

This clonotype was seen once. The genes are TRBV4-1 and TRBJ1-1; perhaps TRBD1 as D (5 bases). The CDR3 spans 15 residues. CDR1 is MGHRA and CDR2 is YSYEKL in the germline V gene. With 2 bases removed from V and 4 bases from J, the gap between germline ends came to 14 bases. The CDR3 sequence is CASSQRSTGLTEAFF. The CDR3 DNA follows: TGCGCCAGCAGCCAACGATCAACAGGACTCACTGAAGCTTTCTTT.

The chain uses TRBV4-2 and TRBJ2-2; tentative D call: TRBD2 (8 bases). Germline lookup yields CDR1 LGHNA and CDR2 YNFKEQ. V lost 0 bases and J lost 0, with 17 bases in between. The CDR3 covers 19 residues. The CDR3 region has the DNA TGTGCCAGCAGCCAAGAGGTAGCGGGACAGAGCGCGAACACCGGGGAGCTGTTTTTT. Translating it yields CASSQEVAGQSANTGELFF.

This clonotype has a handful of counts. The V and J genes are TRBV6-5 and TRBJ1-2, with TRBD1 as a possible D gene (5 bases). CDR1 is MNHEY and CDR2 is SVGAGI in the germline V gene. V was trimmed by 2 bases and J by 0 bases, leaving 13 bases between them. The CDR3 length is 16 residues. CDR3 nucleotide sequence: TGTGCCAGCAGTTACGGGGCCGGGGCTCCTAACTATGGCTACACCTTC. Translated: CASSYGAGAPNYGYTF.

This clonotype was recorded a few times. This chain joins TRBV12-3 or TRBV12-4 and TRBJ1-2, with 7 bases aligning to TRBD1. J gave up 3 bases and V 5 bases, and 3 bases lay outside the gene matches. CDR3 length: 13 residues. CDR3 residues: CASSRQGYYGYTF. CDR3 bases: TGTGCCAGCAGTCGACAGGGTTACTATGGCTACACCTTC.

The chain recombines TRBV5-6 with TRBJ2-7, with TRBD2 matching 7 bases. This CDR3 comprises 13 residues. In germline, CDR1 is SGHDT, CDR2 YYEEEE. J was trimmed by 5 bases and V by 2 bases; bases with no gene match: 4. The CDR3: CASSLLAQDEQYF. CDR3 bases: TGTGCCAGCAGCTTACTAGCGCAAGACGAGCAGTACTTC.

The chain carries TRBV4-1 and TRBJ1-2; perhaps TRBD1 as D (5 bases). V gave up 0 bases and J gave up 4 bases, with 12 bases separating them. CDR1 is MGHRA and CDR2 is YSYEKL in the germline V gene. CDR3 length equals 15 residues. As DNA, the CDR3 is TGCGCCAGCAGCCAAGACAGGGAAGACCCCTATGGCTACACCTTC. Amino acids: CASSQDREDPYGYTF.

The rearrangement joins TRBV3-1 to TRBJ2-2; D gene uncertain. CDR1 is LGHDT and CDR2 is YNNKEL in the germline V gene (reference sequence). This CDR3 has 14 residues. The ends were cut back, 2 bases at V and 5 bases at J, with 9 bases in the middle. The CDR3: CASSQMGNTGELFF. The DNA of the CDR3 is TGTGCCAGCAGCCAAATGGGGAATACCGGGGAGCTGTTTTTT.

There are a few counts of this clonotype. This chain connects TRBV6-5 to TRBJ2-7; D ambiguous. Germline V gene sequence: CDR1 MNHEY, CDR2 SVGAGI. The CDR3 runs 13 residues. The V and J ends lost 0 bases and 6 bases respectively, with 9 bases between them. CDR3 amino acids: CASSYSGNGEQYF. The CDR3 bases are TGTGCCAGCAGTTACTCAGGAAACGGCGAGCAGTACTTC.

This clonotype appeared a few times. This chain connects TRBV4-1 to TRBJ2-5; either TRBD1 or TRBD2 may supply D (5 bases each). This CDR3 comprises 17 residues. V was shortened by 0 bases and J by 4 bases, with 18 bases between the two germline ends. The germline gives CDR1 MGHRA, CDR2 YSYEKL. The DNA for the CDR3 is TGCGCCAGCAGCCAAGACTTGGTTCGGGACGCCCTAGAGACCCAGTACTTC. As protein: CASSQDLVRDALETQYF.

V gene TRBV29-1 combines with J gene TRBJ1-3, with D hard to call. The CDR3 sequence is 14 residues long. Germline-derived CDR1 and CDR2 are SQVTM and ANQGSEA. Trimming removed 2 bases at V and 0 bases at J, with 8 bases between. In DNA, the CDR3 is TGCAGCGTTGAACAGAGAAGCTCTGGAAACACCATATATTTT. This sequence encodes CSVEQRSSGNTIYF.

This chain links TRBV5-1 with TRBJ2-7, with TRBD2 as a possible D gene (5 bases). The CDR3 consists of 13 residues. Looked up from germline, CDR1 is SGHRS and CDR2 is YFSETQ. The V end was cut by 4 bases, the J end by 3 bases, with 11 bases between. CDR3 sequence (DNA): TGCGCCAGCAGCCCCCGGGAATTCTACGAGCAGTACTTC. Its translation is CASSPREFYEQYF.

Many counts were recorded for this clonotype. This chain links TRBV5-1 with TRBJ1-2, with 8 bases lining up with TRBD1. Trimming removed 2 bases from V and 3 bases from J; junction bases left unmatched: 6. The germline CDR1 and CDR2 sequences are SGHRS and YFSETQ. This CDR3 is built from 15 residues. The CDR3 DNA is TGCGCCAGCAGCTTTTCTACAGGGGGTTACTATGGCTACACCTTC. Translating it yields CASSFSTGGYYGYTF.

The chain links TRBV27 to TRBJ1-2; 8 nucleotides agree with TRBD1. The CDR3 sequence is 14 residues long. The V and J ends lost 9 bases and 2 bases, in that order; junction bases with no gene match: 8. Germline-derived CDR1 and CDR2 are MNHEY and SMNVEV (reference sequence). CDR3 loop: CASRPGQENYGYTF. The CDR3, as DNA: TGTGCCAGTAGACCGGGACAGGAGAACTATGGCTACACCTTC.

This sequence joins TRBV4-1 and TRBJ2-2, with D possibly TRBD2 on 5 matching bases. The CDR3 runs 15 residues. Germline loops: CDR1 MGHRA, CDR2 YSYEKL. The V gene lost 4 bases and the J gene lost 6 bases, with 15 bases spanning the gap. The CDR3 sequence: CASSPLVSGSGELFF. CDR3 nucleotide sequence: TGCGCCAGCAGCCCCTTGGTCTCGGGGTCCGGGGAGCTGTTTTTT.

This rearrangement joins TRBV29-1 to TRBJ1-1; D remains ambiguous. The V end lost 5 bases, the J end lost 0 bases, and 13 bases lay between the germline ends. This CDR3 is 14 amino acids long. Germline V CDR1 and CDR2: SQVTM, ANQGSEA. The CDR3, as DNA: TGCAGCGTTATTATGCTGGCCGTGAACACTGAAGCTTTCTTT. This codes for CSVIMLAVNTEAFF.

V usage is TRBV7-8 and J usage is TRBJ2-5, with TRBD2 identical over 8 bases. The J call may be incorrect, as the DNA end agrees better with TRBJ2-7. Per the germline V gene, CDR1 is SGHVS and CDR2 is FQNEAQ. The CDR3 is 14 amino acids. This chain's CDR3 is CASSWDSGNYEQYF. In DNA, the CDR3 is TGTGCCAGCAGCTGGGATAGCGGGAACTACGAGCAGTACTTC.

This clonotype was observed a few times. The V gene is TRBV14, the J gene TRBJ2-5; D is possibly TRBD2 (5 bases). Germline lookup yields CDR1 SGHDN and CDR2 FVKESK. V lost 0 bases to trimming and J lost 11 bases, with 10 bases between them. CDR3 length: 12 amino acids. The CDR3 loop is CASSQDSGGQYF. As DNA, the CDR3 is TGTGCCAGCAGCCAAGATTCGGGCGGGCAGTACTTC.

This clonotype was observed a few times. The V and J genes are TRBV4-1 and TRBJ2-3; 9 positions agree with TRBD2. CDR1 MGHRA and CDR2 YSYEKL come from the germline V gene. After removal of 1 base from V and 1 base from J, the junction contained 3 bases not matched to a gene. The CDR3 extends over 16 amino acids. The CDR3 here is CASSQAQRGGTDTQYF. CDR3 in DNA: TGCGCCAGCAGCCAAGCACAGCGGGGGGGCACAGATACGCAGTATTTT.

The chain is built from TRBV5-1 and TRBJ1-4; a weak D match, TRBD1 (6 bases). Germline assignment: CDR1 SGHRS and CDR2 YFSETQ. This CDR3 has 14 residues. V shed 4 bases and J shed 11 bases, with 18 bases lying between them. The CDR3 is CASSGGEQQGKLFF. The CDR3 DNA reads as TGCGCCAGCAGCGGTGGGGAACAGCAGGGGAAACTGTTTTTT.